This entry lists 19 T cell receptor beta chains sequenced from one sample in a study of Ad26.COV2.S vaccination and SARS-CoV-2 variants. Indicated treatment: approximately 18 received Ad26.COV2.S at low or high dose, single or two shots; roughly five received placebo; per-sample allocation not given. After the first vaccine or placebo injection, samples were drawn on day 63. Method: immunoSEQ multiplex PCR; TCRdb's copy keeps in-frame clones and lacks some. The table lists over 400,000 clones, approximately 92% of them singletons. The sample in question was peripheral blood, obtained in a trial of Ad26.COV2.S vaccine versus placebo. The receptors stem from a person between 18 and 60 years old who received the Ad26.COV2.S COVID-19 vaccine or a placebo.

The chain joins TRBV19 to TRBJ2-7; tentative D call: TRBD1 (5 bases). The germline V gene has CDR1 LNHDA and CDR2 SQIVND (reference sequence). V was cut by 6 bases and J by 3 bases, with 6 bases left in between. The CDR3 runs to 11 residues. The DNA for the CDR3 is TGTGCCAGTAGCGACAGCTACGAGCAGTACTTC. This encodes CASSDSYEQYF. Using reference TRBV19 and TRBJ2-7 for the parts outside the CDR3, the full variable domain is DGGITQSPKYLFRKEGQNVTLSCEQNLNHDAMYWYRQDPGQGLRLIYYSQIVNDFQKGDIAEGYSVSREKKESFPLTVTSAQKNPTAFYLCASSDSYEQYFGPGTRLTVT.

The rearrangement links TRBV5-1 to TRBJ2-6, with 9 bases lining up with TRBD1. Trimming cost V 6 bases and J 4 bases; bases outside gene matches: 8. The CDR3 covers 16 residues. Germline CDR1 reads SGHRS; CDR2 reads YFSETQ. CDR3 residues: CASTPGQGVGANVLTF. The CDR3, as DNA: TGCGCCAGCACCCCGGGACAGGGCGTGGGGGCCAACGTCCTGACTTTC.

This rearrangement joins TRBV3-1 (or the pseudogene TRBV3-2) to TRBJ2-5; 12 bases match TRBD2. V gave up 4 bases and J gave up 3 bases; unmatched junction bases: 9. CDR3 length equals 17 residues. Germline V lookup: CDR1 LGHDT, CDR2 YNNKEL (reference sequence). CDR3 loop: CASSLELLAGGKETQYF. The CDR3 bases are TGTGCCAGCAGCCTGGAACTACTAGCGGGGGGCAAAGAGACCCAGTACTTC.

The CDR3: CASSTRDRAYNSPLHF. The CDR3 DNA is TGTGCCAGCAGCACCCGGGACAGGGCGTATAATTCACCCCTCCACTTT. J is TRBJ1-6 and V is TRBV9, with TRBD1 identical over 9 bases. Germline loops: CDR1 SGDLS, CDR2 YYNGEE. The ends lost 4 bases at V and 4 bases at J; junction bases unmatched: 6. The CDR3 extends over 16 amino acids.

CDR3 region: CASSQEGQGHEKLFF. The CDR3 nucleotides are TGCGCCAGCAGCCAAGAAGGACAGGGTCATGAAAAACTGTTTTTT. The V call is TRBV4-3, the J call TRBJ1-4, with 8 positions matching TRBD1. V dropped 0 bases and J dropped 6; count of bases not matched to a gene: 3. CDR1 is LGHNA and CDR2 is YSLEER in the germline V gene. The CDR3 has 15 amino acids.

The V and J genes are TRBV5-1 and TRBJ2-2; D ambiguous. V was cut by 2 bases and J by 0 bases, with 5 bases left in between. In germline, CDR1 is SGHRS, CDR2 YFSETQ. This CDR3 has 14 residues. The CDR3 protein is CASSFDTNTGELFF. The CDR3 nucleotides read TGCGCCAGCAGCTTCGACACGAACACCGGGGAGCTGTTTTTT.

The chain links TRBV9 to TRBJ1-6; D is undetermined. CDR3 length: 15 amino acids. The V end was cut by 3 bases, the J end by 11 bases, with 18 bases between. Germline V gene data show CDR1 as SGDLS and CDR2 as YYNGEE. CDR3 region: CASSALVGGSTPLHF. CDR3 coding DNA: TGTGCCAGCAGCGCCCTAGTAGGTGGTTCGACACCCCTCCACTTT.

This chain uses TRBV9 with TRBJ1-1, with 7 bases fitting TRBD1. The germline gives CDR1 SGDLS, CDR2 YYNGEE. The CDR3 runs to 15 residues. The V gene end was trimmed by 0 bases and the J gene end by 5 bases; junction bases not matched to a gene: 7. This CDR3 reads CASSVDTGALTEAFF. CDR3 bases: TGTGCCAGCAGCGTAGATACAGGGGCTTTGACTGAAGCTTTCTTT.

The chain is built from TRBV29-1 and TRBJ1-3; D gene unclear. Germline V gene sequence: CDR1 SQVTM, CDR2 ANQGSEA. This CDR3 region has 14 residues. V lost 3 bases and J lost 0, with 9 bases in between. The CDR3 region has the DNA TGCAGCGTTGACATGGGGAGCTCTGGAAACACCATATATTTT. Translating it yields CSVDMGSSGNTIYF. Based on the CDR3 plus reference TRBV29-1 and TRBJ1-3, the full variable domain is SAVISQKPSRDICQRGTSLTIQCQVDSQVTMMFWYRQQPGQSLTLIATANQGSEATYESGFVIDKFPISRPNLTFSTLTVSNMSPEDSSIYLCSVDMGSSGNTIYFGEGSWLTVV.

The chain recombines TRBV28 with TRBJ1-6; no clear D gene. CDR1 and CDR2 (germline): MDHEN, SYDVKM. CDR3 size: 11 residues. V was pared by 6 bases and J by 6 bases, with 3 bases between. The CDR3 DNA sequence: TGTGCCAGCAGGACTAATTCACCCCTCCACTTT. Translation: CASRTNSPLHF.

The chain employs TRBV28 and TRBJ2-7; 10 bases are a match to TRBD1. The V segment lost 5 bases and the J segment 3 bases; nucleotides outside the gene matches: 7. CDR1 is MDHEN, CDR2 SYDVKM, per germline. The CDR3 totals 15 residues. CDR3: CASSLPGQGHYEQYF. The CDR3 coding sequence is TGTGCCAGCAGTCTGCCGGGACAGGGGCACTACGAGCAGTACTTC.

As DNA, the CDR3 is TGCGCCAGCAGCCAGCTAGCCGGGACTACTAGGTTTAATTACGAGCAGTACTTC. As protein: CASSQLAGTTRFNYEQYF. The chain joins TRBV4-1 to TRBJ2-7; 7 positions agree with TRBD2. Germline lookup yields CDR1 MGHRA and CDR2 YSYEKL. Trimming at V came to 3 bases and at J to 4 bases, leaving 18 bases not matched to a gene. The CDR3 has 18 residues.

This rearrangement joins TRBV19 to TRBJ2-7; 9 positions agree with TRBD1. V trimming: 1 base; J trimming: 2 bases; junction bases outside the gene matches: 6. The CDR3 is made up of 16 amino acids. CDR1 and CDR2 from the germline V gene are LNHDA and SQIVND (reference sequence). Written as DNA, the CDR3 is TGTGCCAGTAGTATAGCCGGGACAGGGTATCCCTACGAGCAGTACTTC. Translating it yields CASSIAGTGYPYEQYF.

The genes are TRBV15 and TRBJ2-2, with D unclear. CDR1 and CDR2 from the germline V gene are LNHNV and YYDKDF (reference sequence). Trimming stripped 2 bases from V and 0 bases from J, with 7 bases between. CDR3 length: 15 amino acids. CDR3 DNA: TGTGCCACCAGCAGACCTACAGCGAACACCGGGGAGCTGTTTTTT. This translates into CATSRPTANTGELFF.

This chain links TRBV3-1 (or the pseudogene TRBV3-2) with TRBJ1-2; tentatively, D is TRBD1 (5 bases). CDR1 is LGHDT, CDR2 YNNKEL, per germline (reference sequence). V shed 4 bases and J shed 2 bases, with 11 bases lying between them. The CDR3 extends over 14 amino acids. CDR3 in amino acids: CASSPGSGNYGYTF. CDR3 DNA: TGTGCCAGCAGCCCAGGGTCGGGAAACTATGGCTACACCTTC.

V gene TRBV4-3 combines with J gene TRBJ2-2; 12 bases agree with TRBD2. V shed 2 bases, J shed 2 bases, and the junction held 9 bases outside the gene matches. This CDR3 has 19 residues. Germline V lookup: CDR1 LGHNA, CDR2 YSLEER. CDR3 nucleotides: TGCGCCAGCAGCCAAAGGCCGGGACTAGCGGGCACTAACACCGGGGAGCTGTTTTTT. Its protein is CASSQRPGLAGTNTGELFF.

This chain links TRBV6-6 with TRBJ2-7; 10 bases are shared with TRBD2. This CDR3 spans 15 amino acids. Trimming cost V 5 bases and J 2 bases; bases outside gene matches: 6. In germline, CDR1 is MNHNY, CDR2 SVGAGI (reference sequence). The CDR3 sequence: CASSQIAGGTYEQYF. The DNA of the CDR3 is TGTGCCAGCAGTCAAATAGCGGGGGGTACCTACGAGCAGTACTTC.

The CDR3 is CAWSVLLRGGLNEQFF. DNA of the CDR3: TGTGCCTGGAGTGTACTTCTGCGGGGGGGCCTCAATGAGCAGTTCTTC. The chain recombines TRBV30 with TRBJ2-1; 9 bases agree with TRBD2. From germline, CDR1 is GTSNPN and CDR2 SVGIG (reference sequence). The CDR3 spans 16 residues. J gave up 6 bases and V 0 bases, and 9 bases lay outside the gene matches.

This clone was counted once. The gene calls are TRBV5-1 and TRBJ2-1, with 7 bases identical to TRBD2. The V gene end was trimmed by 4 bases and the J gene end by 5 bases; junction bases not matched to a gene: 12. The V gene's germline CDR1 is SGHRS and CDR2 YFSETQ. This CDR3 has 16 residues. The chain's CDR3 is CASSPWAGTTNNEQFF. The CDR3 DNA reads TGCGCCAGCAGCCCCTGGGCTGGGACTACCAACAATGAGCAGTTCTTC.